This is a list of T cell receptor beta chains from one sample in a study of Ad26.COV2.S vaccination and SARS-CoV-2 variants. Repertoires were generated with immunoSEQ multiplex PCR, while TCRdb's copy carries only in-frame clones and drops some. Of about 400,000 clones in the sample, around 82% were seen once. The specimen comprised peripheral blood, sampled in a trial of Ad26.COV2.S vaccine versus placebo. These receptors came from a person aged 18-65 years who received the Ad26.COV2.S COVID-19 vaccine or a placebo. Each CDR3 is given with its conserved first and last residue. D genes are given only for firm matches. Only part of the rows carry a size: once, few, many, or a class if the clone is expanded.

>NA|TRBJ2-3|NA|TRBV11-1
CASAQAFTDTQYF
TGTGCCAGCGCTCAGGCTTTCACAGATACGCAGTATTTT
>NA|TRBJ2-5|TRBD1|TRBV7-3
CASSKQGGETQYF
TGTGCCAGCAGCAAACAGGGGGGAGAGACCCAGTACTTC
>NA|TRBJ1-1|NA|TRBV12-3/TRBV12-4
CASSYRASAFF
TGTGCCAGCAGTTATAGGGCGTCAGCTTTCTTT
>NA|TRBJ1-2|NA|TRBV7-2
CASSSDPGQRRYTF
TGTGCCAGCAGCTCCGACCCCGGACAGCGGCGCTACACCTTC
>NA|TRBJ2-7|NA|TRBV29-1
CSVSGGLADPYEQYF
TGCAGCGTTTCAGGGGGACTCGCCGACCCCTACGAGCAGTACTTC
>NA|TRBJ1-1|NA|TRBV12-5
CASGLNAGAFF
TGTGCTAGTGGCCTTAATGCTGGAGCTTTCTTT
>NA|TRBJ1-6|NA|TRBV5-4
CASSLGRPYNSPLHF
TGTGCCAGCAGCTTAGGGCGGCCGTATAATTCACCCCTCCACTTT
>NA|TRBJ1-2|NA|TRBV25-1
CASSVGGSRGFNYGYTF
TGTGCCAGCAGTGTTGGGGGGAGTCGTGGGTTTAACTATGGCTACACCTTC
>NA|TRBJ1-1|NA|TRBV4-3
CASSHRGGTEAFF
TGCGCCAGCAGCCATAGGGGGGGCACTGAAGCTTTCTTT
>NA|TRBJ2-7|NA|TRBV18
CASSPMSQGEGSYEQYF
TGTGCCAGCTCACCAATGAGCCAGGGCGAGGGGTCCTACGAGCAGTACTTC
>NA|TRBJ2-7|TRBD1|TRBV7-2
CASSLAPTGGYGEQYF
TGTGCCAGCAGCTTAGCCCCGACAGGGGGGTACGGCGAGCAGTACTTC
>NA|TRBJ1-4|NA|TRBV12-5
CASGLATPGSRNEKLFF
TGTGCTAGTGGTTTGGCGACCCCAGGGTCTCGTAATGAAAAACTGTTTTTT
>NA|TRBJ1-1|TRBD1|TRBV28
CASTYLGQRDTEAFF
TGTGCCAGCACCTATCTGGGACAGCGTGACACTGAAGCTTTCTTT
>many|TRBJ2-4|TRBD2|TRBV6-1
CASSEGLAGAKNIQYF
TGTGCCAGCAGTGAAGGACTAGCGGGAGCCAAAAACATTCAGTACTTC
>NA|TRBJ1-2|NA|TRBV2
CASSEEGRQSQTF
TGTGCCAGCAGTGAAGAGGGCCGACAGAGCCAGACCTTC
>NA|TRBJ1-6|NA|TRBV6-2/TRBV6-3
CASSFSVDSPLHF
TGTGCCAGCAGTTTCAGCGTAGATTCACCCCTCCACTTT
>NA|TRBJ2-1|NA|TRBV7-8
CASSLSGAPGDEQFF
TGTGCCAGCAGCTTATCAGGGGCGCCCGGAGATGAGCAGTTCTTC
>NA|TRBJ1-1|NA|TRBV6-2/TRBV6-3
CASSSREKGAAFF
TGTGCCAGCAGTTCCCGGGAGAAGGGTGCAGCTTTCTTT
>NA|TRBJ2-7|NA|TRBV6-1
CASSDPLTYEQYF
TGTGCCAGCAGTGACCCACTAACATACGAGCAGTACTTC
>once|TRBJ2-1|NA|TRBV11-2
CASSSRRAPYNEQFF
TGTGCCAGCAGTTCTCGACGGGCTCCCTACAATGAGCAGTTCTTC
>NA|TRBJ2-1|TRBD1|TRBV19
CASNSGTGLVGEQFF
TGTGCCAGTAATTCCGGGACAGGTCTAGTGGGGGAGCAGTTCTTC
>NA|TRBJ2-7|NA|TRBV7-8
CASSLLHLSYEQYF
TGTGCCAGCAGCTTATTACACCTGTCCTACGAGCAGTACTTC
>NA|TRBJ2-3|NA|TRBV5-1
CASSAGRKVTDTQYF
TGCGCCAGCAGCGCGGGACGGAAGGTAACAGATACGCAGTATTTT
>NA|TRBJ2-7|NA|TRBV7-9
CASSLRGSGEQYF
TGTGCCAGCAGTCTTAGGGGTTCGGGCGAGCAGTACTTC
>NA|TRBJ2-1|NA|TRBV3-1/TRBV3-2
CASSQDGATVQFF
TGTGCCAGCAGCCAAGATGGGGCGACGGTGCAGTTCTTC
>few|TRBJ1-3|NA|TRBV4-1
CASSPPGQSSGNTIYF
TGCGCCAGCAGCCCCCCAGGTCAGAGCTCTGGAAACACCATATATTTT
>NA|TRBJ1-2|NA|TRBV6-5
CASTYSGDPNYGYTF
TGTGCCAGCACGTATTCAGGAGATCCTAACTATGGCTACACCTTC
>few|TRBJ2-2|NA|TRBV5-1
CASSLGRARTGELFF
TGCGCCAGCAGCTTGGGAAGGGCGCGCACCGGGGAGCTGTTTTTT
>NA|TRBJ2-5|TRBD2|TRBV4-1
CASSQLAVKETQYF
TGCGCCAGCAGCCAACTAGCGGTCAAAGAGACCCAGTACTTC
>NA|TRBJ1-6|TRBD1|TRBV25-1
CASSAWTGGSQSPLHF
TGTGCCAGCAGTGCATGGACAGGGGGCTCTCAGTCACCCCTCCACTTT
>NA|TRBJ2-2|NA|TRBV6-5
CASSYSLTGELFF
TGTGCCAGCAGTTACAGCCTCACCGGGGAGCTGTTTTTT
>NA|TRBJ2-6|TRBD1|TRBV7-3
CASSSPIGTGNSGANVLTF
TGTGCCAGCAGCTCCCCTATCGGGACAGGAAACTCTGGGGCCAACGTCCTGACTTTC
>NA|TRBJ2-2|NA|TRBV5-1
CASSLDTGELFF
TGCGCCAGCAGCTTGGACACCGGGGAGCTGTTTTTT
>NA|TRBJ1-5|NA|TRBV2
CASTQQGREQPQHF
TGTGCCAGCACGCAACAGGGACGGGAACAGCCCCAGCATTTT
>NA|TRBJ2-1|NA|TRBV5-5
CASRLRLASEQFF
TGTGCCAGCAGGTTACGACTGGCGAGTGAGCAGTTCTTC
>NA|TRBJ1-1|NA|TRBV27
CASSSPGYTEAFF
TGTGCCAGCAGTTCCCCCGGGTACACTGAAGCTTTCTTT
>NA|TRBJ1-1|NA|TRBV6-6
CASSPRRGGQGNTEAFF
TGTGCCAGCAGTCCCAGGAGGGGCGGACAAGGGAACACTGAAGCTTTCTTT
>NA|TRBJ1-1|TRBD1|TRBV6-4
CASSVGTGVGEAFF
TGTGCCAGCAGTGTTGGGACAGGGGTTGGTGAAGCTTTCTTT
>NA|TRBJ1-2|TRBD1|TRBV13
CASSLWGQGDGYTF
TGTGCCAGCAGCCTCTGGGGACAGGGAGATGGCTACACCTTC
>NA|TRBJ1-2|NA|TRBV6-6
CASSYSAETNYGYTF
TGTGCCAGCAGTTACTCTGCCGAAACAAACTATGGCTACACCTTC
>NA|TRBJ2-7|TRBD2|TRBV5-4
CASRTSGRNYEQYF
TGTGCCAGCAGGACTAGCGGGAGGAACTACGAGCAGTACTTC
>NA|TRBJ2-7|NA|TRBV21-1
CASSRELRAGEQYF
TGTGCCAGCAGCAGAGAATTAAGGGCTGGCGAGCAGTACTTC
>NA|TRBJ2-5|NA|TRBV27
CASSLSAPFGTQYF
TGTGCCAGCAGTTTATCGGCGCCGTTTGGGACCCAGTACTTC
>NA|TRBJ1-5|NA|TRBV2
CASSEGGRPTNQPQHF
TGTGCCAGCAGTGAAGGAGGCAGGCCCACAAATCAGCCCCAGCATTTT
>once|TRBJ2-1|TRBD2|TRBV5-1
CASSRTSGDPNEQFF
TGCGCCAGCAGCCGGACTAGCGGGGACCCCAATGAGCAGTTCTTC